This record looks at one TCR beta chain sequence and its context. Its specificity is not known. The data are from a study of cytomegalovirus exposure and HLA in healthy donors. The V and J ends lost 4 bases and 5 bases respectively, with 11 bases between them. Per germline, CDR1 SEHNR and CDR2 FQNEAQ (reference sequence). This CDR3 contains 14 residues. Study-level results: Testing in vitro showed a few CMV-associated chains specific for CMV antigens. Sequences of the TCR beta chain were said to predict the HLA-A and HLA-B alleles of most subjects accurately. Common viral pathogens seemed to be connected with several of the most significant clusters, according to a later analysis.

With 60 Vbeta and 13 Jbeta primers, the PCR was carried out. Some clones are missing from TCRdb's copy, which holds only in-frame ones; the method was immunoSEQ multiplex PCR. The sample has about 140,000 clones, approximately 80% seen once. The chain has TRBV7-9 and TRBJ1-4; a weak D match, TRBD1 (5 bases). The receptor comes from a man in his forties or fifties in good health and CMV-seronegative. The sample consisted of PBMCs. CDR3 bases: TGTGCCAGCAGCTCTACAGGTCTGAATGAAAAACTGTTTTTT. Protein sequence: CASSSTGLNEKLFF.